This T cell receptor beta chain derives from a study of tumor-infiltrating lymphocytes in primary liver carcinoma. This clonotype is a singleton in its sample. Its antigen remains unknown. TCR beta cDNA came from around 0.5 ug total RNA, primed with a constant-region primer. It was through three nested multiplex PCR rounds of slightly modified ARM-PCR that TCR beta libraries arose. In the first two PCR rounds, TRBV1-TRBV30 forward primers were paired with a C-beta reverse primer, and each round lasted roughly 9 cycles. TCRdb called the multiplex PCR reads again in MiXCR, with one record for every CDR3 protein. The sample carries hundreds of thousands of distinct CDR3 sequences, approximately 60% recorded once. Notes on the study in general: The difference in top-250-clone fraction between tumors and blood was significant, favoring tumors (p = 0.039).

The CDR3 loop spans 16 amino acids. V dropped 4 bases and J dropped 3; count of bases not matched to a gene: 11. Germline CDR1 is MDHEN and CDR2 is SYDVKM. The authors took blood RNA from unsorted whole blood and also extracted germline DNA. The receptor was isolated from a man aged 35 to 55 with primary liver carcinoma and hepatitis B virus infection. This rearrangement joins TRBV28 to TRBJ2-7, with 8 bases lining up with TRBD1. The material sequenced was peripheral blood. CDR3 in amino acids: CASSSLSLTGGYEQYF. The CDR3 DNA reads TGTGCCAGCAGTTCACTCTCCCTTACAGGGGGCTACGAGCAGTACTTC.